One and the same sample provided the 9 T cell receptor beta chains below, sequenced in a study of Ad26.COV2.S vaccination and SARS-CoV-2 variants. Repertoires were generated with immunoSEQ multiplex PCR, while TCRdb's copy carries only in-frame clones and drops some. The sample yields hundreds of thousands of clones, more than 70% seen once. The treatment: 15 to 20 received Ad26.COV2.S at low or high dose, single or two shots; about 5 received placebo; per-sample allocation not given. Specimen acquisition occurred on day 63 following the initial vaccine or placebo injection. The sample consisted of peripheral blood, taken in a trial of Ad26.COV2.S vaccine versus placebo. Receptors originate from a person aged 18 to 59 who received the Ad26.COV2.S COVID-19 vaccine or a placebo.

The chain joins TRBV11-2 to TRBJ2-3; 10 nucleotides line up with TRBD1. Trimming cost V 4 bases and J 0 bases; bases outside gene matches: 4. The CDR3 is 16 residues long. Per germline, CDR1 SGHAT and CDR2 FQNNGV. CDR3 in amino acids: CASSWDRGSSTDTQYF. The CDR3 nucleotides read TGTGCCAGCAGCTGGGACAGGGGATCTAGCACAGATACGCAGTATTTT.

This sequence joins TRBV5-4 and TRBJ2-5; no definite D call. Germline lookup yields CDR1 SGHNT and CDR2 YYREEE (reference sequence). The V and J ends lost 0 bases and 4 bases respectively, with 13 bases between them. This CDR3 region has 15 residues. CDR3 protein: CASSLGASWGETQYF. The CDR3 coding sequence is TGTGCCAGCAGCTTGGGAGCGTCCTGGGGAGAGACCCAGTACTTC.

The chain combines TRBV3-1 (or the pseudogene TRBV3-2) with TRBJ1-3; D gene uncertain. Trimming left V 0 bases short and J 0 bases short, with 6 bases between. This CDR3 has 15 residues. Germline V gives CDR1 LGHDT, CDR2 YNNKEL (reference sequence). CDR3 residues: CASSQDPGSGNTIYF. The CDR3 DNA sequence: TGTGCCAGCAGCCAAGATCCGGGCTCTGGAAACACCATATATTTT.

The chain couples TRBV5-5 to TRBJ2-2, with 7 bases identical to TRBD1. The trim removed 3 bases at V and 2 bases at J, leaving 1 base unmatched. Germline V gene data show CDR1 as SGHKS and CDR2 as YYEKEE (reference sequence). The CDR3 extends over 14 amino acids. Written as DNA, the CDR3 is TGTGCCAGCAGCTGGGACAGAAACACCGGGGAGCTGTTTTTT. Translating gives CASSWDRNTGELFF. The whole variable domain, remainder taken from reference TRBV5-5 and TRBJ2-2, is DAGVTQSPTHLIKTRGQQVTLRCSPISGHKSVSWYQQVLGQGPQFIFQYYEKEERGRGNFPDRFSARQFPNYSSELNVNALLLGDSALYLCASSWDRNTGELFFGEGSRLTVL.

On this clone itself: The same CDR3 can be traced to other DNA sequences in this sample. V usage is TRBV7-9 and J usage is TRBJ2-1; D possibly corresponds to TRBD2 (6 bases). The V gene lost 6 bases and the J gene lost 6 bases, with 9 bases spanning the gap. The CDR3 is made up of 12 amino acids. The germline gives CDR1 SEHNR, CDR2 FQNEAQ (reference sequence). The CDR3 is CASSPGVNEQFF. CDR3 coding DNA: TGTGCCAGCAGTCCGGGAGTCAATGAGCAGTTCTTC.

The chain has TRBV7-9 and TRBJ2-2; TRBD1 is a possible D gene (5 bases). Germline CDR1 is SEHNR and CDR2 is FQNEAQ (reference sequence). CDR3 length equals 14 residues. Trimming removed 2 bases at V and 4 bases at J, with 8 bases between. The CDR3 sequence: CASSLNGATGELFF. The CDR3 DNA sequence: TGTGCCAGCAGCTTAAATGGGGCCACCGGGGAGCTGTTTTTT.

Points on this clone: This sample also contains other DNA sequences that code for the same CDR3. This sequence joins TRBV6-1 and TRBJ2-3; no clear D. Germline CDR1 and CDR2: MNHNS and SASEGT. This CDR3 is built from 13 residues. V was shortened by 1 base and J by 4 bases, with 6 bases between the two germline ends. This CDR3 is CASSEGRADTQYF. In nucleotides, the CDR3 is TGTGCCAGCAGTGAAGGCCGAGCAGATACGCAGTATTTT.

The chain is built from TRBV2 and TRBJ2-2; D may be TRBD1 (7 bases). V dropped 7 bases and J dropped 4 bases, with 13 bases sitting between them. The CDR3 contains 14 residues. Germline-derived CDR1 and CDR2 are SNHLY and FYNNEI. The CDR3 DNA reads TGTGCCAGCATCTGGCAGGGGGGCACCGGGGAGCTGTTTTTT. Its translation is CASIWQGGTGELFF.

V and J are TRBV10-1 and TRBJ1-1; D remains unclear. Trimming removed 2 bases at V and 0 bases at J, with 4 bases between. Per the germline V gene, CDR1 is WNHNN and CDR2 is SYGVQD (reference sequence). The CDR3 has 13 amino acids. CDR3 region: CASSEDLNTEAFF. The DNA for the CDR3 is TGCGCCAGCAGTGAGGACCTGAACACTGAAGCTTTCTTT.